This T cell receptor beta chain originates from a study of T cells in Graves' hyperthyroidism and ophthalmopathy. The V gene end was trimmed by 8 bases and the J gene end by 0 bases; junction bases not matched to a gene: 6. In germline, CDR1 is SNHLY, CDR2 FYNNEI. The CDR3 length is 14 residues. TCR beta CDR3 regions were amplified from RNA transcripts. First-round RT-PCR with HTBI primers amplified the TCR CDR3 region. From the multiplex PCR reads, TCRdb called clonotypes with MiXCR, one entry per CDR3 protein. The sample contains approximately 430,000 distinct CDR3 sequences, about 15% of which appear only once. This clonotype showed up many times.

The sequenced sample was blood. The sequence derives from a woman aged 18-29 years with Graves' hyperthyroidism. V usage is TRBV2 and J usage is TRBJ1-1; 7 positions match TRBD1. This CDR3 reads CASLRTGLNTEAFF. For the CDR3, the DNA is TGTGCCAGCCTTAGGACAGGCTTGAACACTGAAGCTTTCTTT.